This T cell receptor beta chain appears in the sequencing data of a study of CD4 T cells in relation to SARS-CoV-2 and coronaviruses. Measured with immunoSEQ multiplex PCR; TCRdb has only the in-frame clones, and not every one. Seen here are about 30,000 clones, about 76% observed once, and the top ten hold 3.4%. This clone was seen a handful of times. Its antigen is unidentified. The CDR3 length is 14 residues. V was pared by 6 bases and J by 6 bases, with 18 bases between. Germline CDR1 is SNHLY and CDR2 is FYNNEI. The chain recombines TRBV2 with TRBJ2-7, with D tentatively TRBD1 (6 bases). The source of this sequence is an adult with COVID-19. The sequenced sample consisted of memory CD4+ T cells from PBMCs, cultured in vitro. The CDR3 is CASSADRFLVEQYF. The CDR3 DNA follows: TGTGCCAGCAGCGCCGACAGGTTTCTGGTCGAGCAGTACTTC.